The 20 T cell receptor beta chains reported below all come from one sample, sequenced in a study of blood T cells in healthy people across ages. A second PCR of about 6 to 11 cycles used a sample-barcoded 5' primer and a J-beta primer mix. From the 5' RACE reads, TCRdb called clonotypes with MiXCR, one entry per CDR3 protein. Among about 1,400,000 distinct CDR3 sequences, about 43% were seen once, and the ten largest hold less than 8%. The sequencing input was blood. The receptors were sampled from a woman aged 18-29 years in good health.

V gene TRBV20-1 combines with J gene TRBJ2-7; 11 bases match TRBD1. The CDR3 has 15 residues. V trimming: 5 bases; J trimming: 3 bases; junction bases outside the gene matches: 9. Germline CDR1 is DFQATT and CDR2 is SNEGSKA (reference sequence). CDR3 nucleotide sequence: TGCAGTGCTGTATTTATGGGACAGGGGGTCTACGAGCAGTACTTC. Translation gives CSAVFMGQGVYEQYF.

This chain connects TRBV20-1 to TRBJ2-5; D unresolved. The V end was cut by 0 bases, the J end by 5 bases, with 10 bases between. This CDR3 has 13 amino acids. Germline CDR1 and CDR2: DFQATT and SNEGSKA (reference sequence). The CDR3 reads CSARDGPEETQYF. CDR3 bases: TGCAGTGCTAGAGATGGGCCCGAGGAGACCCAGTACTTC.

This clonotype was found a few times. The chain couples TRBV28 to TRBJ2-7; 9 bases line up with TRBD1. Trimming removed 8 bases from V and 3 bases from J; junction bases left unmatched: 14. Germline values: CDR1 MDHEN, CDR2 SYDVKM. The CDR3 totals 16 residues. The CDR3 loop reads CASGQYGTGSDYEQYF. As DNA, the CDR3 is TGTGCCAGCGGTCAATACGGGACAGGGAGTGACTACGAGCAGTACTTC.

The chain employs TRBV20-1 and TRBJ1-4; no reliable D call. The V and J ends lost 5 bases and 8 bases respectively, with 15 bases between them. CDR3 length: 13 residues. The germline CDR1 and CDR2 sequences are DFQATT and SNEGSKA (reference sequence). CDR3 region: CSAPRPGEEKLFF. DNA of the CDR3: TGCAGTGCTCCCCGGCCCGGTGAAGAAAAACTGTTTTTT.

The gene calls are TRBV28 and TRBJ2-3, with D tentatively TRBD2 (6 bases). Germline V gene sequence: CDR1 MDHEN, CDR2 SYDVKM. V gave up 6 bases and J gave up 0 bases, with 13 bases separating them. There are 15 residues in the CDR3. The CDR3 DNA reads TGTGCCAGCAGCACGGCGGGGTTTAGCACAGATACGCAGTATTTT. It yields the protein CASSTAGFSTDTQYF.

Only a few counts were recorded for this clonotype. V usage is TRBV6-2 or TRBV6-3 and J usage is TRBJ2-7; maybe TRBD1 (5 bases). CDR1 is MNHEY and CDR2 is SVGEGT in the germline V gene. Trimming pared 5 bases from V and 5 bases from J, leaving 16 bases between. This CDR3 region has 14 residues. As DNA, the CDR3 is TGTGCCAGCAGTAAATCCGACAGCATCCACGAGCAGTACTTC. Its translation is CASSKSDSIHEQYF.

The chain employs TRBV7-9 and TRBJ2-5; D remains unclear. The CDR3 totals 15 residues. In germline, CDR1 is SEHNR, CDR2 FQNEAQ (reference sequence). V lost 2 bases and J lost 1, with 11 bases in between. This CDR3 is CASSLWVVLQETQYF. The CDR3 DNA reads as TGTGCCAGCAGCTTATGGGTAGTCCTCCAAGAGACCCAGTACTTC.

In this sample, this clonotype turned up a few times. V and J are TRBV6-4 and TRBJ2-1; possible D gene TRBD2, 5 bases. The CDR3 loop spans 10 amino acids. V was cut by 10 bases and J by 9 bases, with 10 bases left in between. The germline V gene encodes CDR1 MRHNA and CDR2 SNTAGT. In DNA, the CDR3 is TGTGCCACCACTAGATCTGAGCAGTTCTTC. Translated: CATTRSEQFF.

This clonotype turned up a few times. The CDR3 here is CASSFGPLGETQYF. CDR3 sequence (DNA): TGTGCCAGCAGTTTTGGGCCTCTCGGGGAGACCCAGTACTTC. This chain connects TRBV6-2 or TRBV6-3 to TRBJ2-5; D is ambiguous. Germline values: CDR1 MNHEY, CDR2 SVGEGT. The CDR3 has 14 residues. V lost 4 bases, J lost 5 bases, and 14 bases lay in between.

This clonotype was seen just once. The rearrangement links TRBV6-2 or TRBV6-3 to TRBJ2-7; D ambiguous. Gene TRBJ2-5 matches the end of the DNA better, so the J call may be wrong. Germline V CDR1 and CDR2: MNHEY, SVGEGT. The CDR3 totals 15 residues. CDR3 in DNA: TGTGCCAGCGGCCGTTGGACCCCCTCGGGCCAGACCCAGTACTTC. Translating it yields CASGRWTPSGQTQYF.

This clonotype was counted a few times. The V and J genes are TRBV10-3 and TRBJ2-7, with 11 bases lining up with TRBD2. CDR3 length: 14 amino acids. Germline V gives CDR1 ENHRY, CDR2 SYGVKD. V lost 10 bases and J lost 4; bases outside the gene matches: 9. The CDR3 loop reads CATSRTSGRYEQYF. CDR3 nucleotide sequence: TGTGCCACCTCGAGAACTAGCGGGAGATACGAGCAGTACTTC.

The chain couples TRBV27 to TRBJ2-5, with a weak D call TRBD2 (6 bases). V gave up 4 bases and J gave up 11 bases, with 26 bases separating them. CDR3 size: 16 residues. The germline gives CDR1 MNHEY, CDR2 SMNVEV (reference sequence). CDR3 protein: CASSSRGSGGPKEQYF. CDR3 bases: TGTGCCAGCAGTTCGAGGGGTTCCGGAGGGCCCAAGGAGCAGTACTTC.

The V call is TRBV6-5, the J call TRBJ1-4; D remains unclear. This CDR3 has 15 residues. CDR1 and CDR2 from the germline V gene are MNHEY and SVGAGI. The V and J ends lost 0 bases and 8 bases respectively, with 13 bases between them. CDR3 coding DNA: TGTGCCAGCAGTTACTCGATGGCCCTAGGGGAAAAACTGTTTTTT. Its translation is CASSYSMALGEKLFF.

This clonotype turned up a few times. The chain uses TRBV20-1 and TRBJ2-5; a possible D gene is TRBD2 (5 bases). CDR1 is DFQATT and CDR2 is SNEGSKA in the germline V gene (reference sequence). The length of the CDR3 is 15 residues. V dropped 3 bases and J dropped 5 bases, with 19 bases sitting between them. CDR3 protein: CSASKGSSGGETQYF. The CDR3 nucleotides read TGCAGTGCTAGTAAAGGTTCCAGCGGAGGCGAGACCCAGTACTTC.

This clonotype was seen a few times. V gene TRBV27 combines with J gene TRBJ2-1; 9 bases are a match to TRBD1. V lost 5 bases, J lost 7 bases, and 9 bases stayed unmatched. The V gene's germline CDR1 is MNHEY and CDR2 SMNVEV (reference sequence). The CDR3 extends over 15 amino acids. The CDR3, as DNA: TGTGCCAGCAGTCGACAGGGGGAAATAGAGAATGAGCAGTTCTTC. This encodes CASSRQGEIENEQFF.

The V gene is TRBV9, the J gene TRBJ2-7; perhaps TRBD2 as D (6 bases). Trimming left V 3 bases short and J 7 bases short, with 14 bases between. The CDR3 is 13 residues long. CDR1 and CDR2 (germline): SGDLS, YYNGEE. The DNA of the CDR3 is TGTGCCAGCAGCGCAAGGAGGGTTAATGAGCAGTACTTC. Translated, it gives CASSARRVNEQYF.

Only a few counts were recorded for this clonotype. V gene TRBV29-1 combines with J gene TRBJ1-6; 7 positions match TRBD1. CDR1 and CDR2 (germline): SQVTM, ANQGSEA. V was clipped by 6 bases and J by 6 bases; unmatched bases: 5. The CDR3 runs to 13 residues. The CDR3 spells CSVRGTANSPLHF. DNA of the CDR3: TGCAGCGTCCGCGGGACAGCTAATTCACCCCTCCACTTT.

This clonotype was picked up a small number of times. The V and J genes are TRBV2 and TRBJ2-5; no definite D call. From germline, CDR1 is SNHLY and CDR2 FYNNEI. CDR3 size: 11 residues. Trimming took off 10 bases at V and 5 bases at J, with 11 bases between the two ends. In DNA form, the CDR3 reads TGTGCCACTGGGGTCCGGGAGACCCAGTACTTC. Its protein product is CATGVRETQYF.

This clonotype was seen a handful of times. This sequence joins TRBV20-1 and TRBJ1-4; D is undetermined. The V gene's germline CDR1 is DFQATT and CDR2 SNEGSKA (reference sequence). The CDR3 consists of 12 residues. V lost 6 bases, J lost 5 bases, and 10 bases lay in between. CDR3 residues: CSASGPNEKLFF. The CDR3 region has the DNA TGCAGTGCATCCGGGCCCAATGAAAAACTGTTTTTT.

This clonotype was seen only a few times. The chain has TRBV12-3 or TRBV12-4 and TRBJ2-4; D gene unclear. The J call may be incorrect, as the DNA end agrees better with TRBJ2-7. This CDR3 is 13 amino acids long. The CDR3 sequence: CASSNPRGNEQYF. The CDR3 coding sequence is TGTGCCAGCAGTAACCCCCGCGGAAACGAGCAGTACTTC.